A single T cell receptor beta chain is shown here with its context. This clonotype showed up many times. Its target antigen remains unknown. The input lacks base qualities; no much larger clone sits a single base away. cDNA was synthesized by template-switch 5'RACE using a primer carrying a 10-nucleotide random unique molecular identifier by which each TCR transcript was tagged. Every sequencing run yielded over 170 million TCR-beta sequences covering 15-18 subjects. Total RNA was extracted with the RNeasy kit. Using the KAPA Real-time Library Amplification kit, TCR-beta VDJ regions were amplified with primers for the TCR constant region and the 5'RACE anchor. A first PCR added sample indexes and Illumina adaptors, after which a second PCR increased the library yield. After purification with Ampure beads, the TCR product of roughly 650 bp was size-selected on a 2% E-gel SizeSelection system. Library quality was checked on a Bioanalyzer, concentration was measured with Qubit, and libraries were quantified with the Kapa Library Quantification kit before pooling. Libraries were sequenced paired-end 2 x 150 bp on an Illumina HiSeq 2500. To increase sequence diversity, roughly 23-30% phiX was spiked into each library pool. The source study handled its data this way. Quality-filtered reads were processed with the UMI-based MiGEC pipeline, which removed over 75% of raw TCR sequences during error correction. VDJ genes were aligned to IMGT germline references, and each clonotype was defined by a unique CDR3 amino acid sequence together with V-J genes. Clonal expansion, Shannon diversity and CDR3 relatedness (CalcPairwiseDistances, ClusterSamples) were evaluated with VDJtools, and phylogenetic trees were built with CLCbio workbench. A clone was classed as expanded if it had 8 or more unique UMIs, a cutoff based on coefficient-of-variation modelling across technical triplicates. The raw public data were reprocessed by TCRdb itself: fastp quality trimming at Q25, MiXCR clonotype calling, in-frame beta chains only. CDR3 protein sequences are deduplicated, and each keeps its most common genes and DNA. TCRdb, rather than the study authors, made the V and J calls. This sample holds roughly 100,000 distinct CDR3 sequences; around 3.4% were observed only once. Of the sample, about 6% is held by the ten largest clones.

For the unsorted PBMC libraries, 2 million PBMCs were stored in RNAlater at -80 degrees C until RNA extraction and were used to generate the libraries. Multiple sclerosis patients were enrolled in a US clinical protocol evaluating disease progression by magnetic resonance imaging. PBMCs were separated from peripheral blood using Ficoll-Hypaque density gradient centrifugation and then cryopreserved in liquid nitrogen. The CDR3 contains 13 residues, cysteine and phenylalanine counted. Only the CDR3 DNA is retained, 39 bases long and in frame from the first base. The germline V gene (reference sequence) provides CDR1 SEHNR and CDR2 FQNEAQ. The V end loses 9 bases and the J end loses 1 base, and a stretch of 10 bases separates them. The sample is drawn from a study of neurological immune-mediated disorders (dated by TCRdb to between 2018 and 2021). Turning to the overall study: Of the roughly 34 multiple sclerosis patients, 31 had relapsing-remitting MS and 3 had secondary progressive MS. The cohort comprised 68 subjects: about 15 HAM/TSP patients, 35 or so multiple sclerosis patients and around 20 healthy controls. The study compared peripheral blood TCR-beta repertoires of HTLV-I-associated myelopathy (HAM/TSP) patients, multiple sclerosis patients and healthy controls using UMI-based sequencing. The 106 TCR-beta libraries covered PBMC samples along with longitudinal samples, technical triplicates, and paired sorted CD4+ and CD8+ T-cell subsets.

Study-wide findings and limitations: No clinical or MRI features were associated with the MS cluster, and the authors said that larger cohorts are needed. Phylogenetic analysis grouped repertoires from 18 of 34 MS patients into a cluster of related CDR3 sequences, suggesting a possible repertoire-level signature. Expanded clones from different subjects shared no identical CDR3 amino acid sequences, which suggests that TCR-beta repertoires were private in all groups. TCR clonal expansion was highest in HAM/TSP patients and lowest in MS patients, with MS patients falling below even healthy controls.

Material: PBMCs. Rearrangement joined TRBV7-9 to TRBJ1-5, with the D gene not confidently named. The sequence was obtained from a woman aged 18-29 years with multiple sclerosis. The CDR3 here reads CASGRGSNQPQHF. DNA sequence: TGTGCCAGTGGACGTGGGAGCAATCAGCCCCAGCATTTT.